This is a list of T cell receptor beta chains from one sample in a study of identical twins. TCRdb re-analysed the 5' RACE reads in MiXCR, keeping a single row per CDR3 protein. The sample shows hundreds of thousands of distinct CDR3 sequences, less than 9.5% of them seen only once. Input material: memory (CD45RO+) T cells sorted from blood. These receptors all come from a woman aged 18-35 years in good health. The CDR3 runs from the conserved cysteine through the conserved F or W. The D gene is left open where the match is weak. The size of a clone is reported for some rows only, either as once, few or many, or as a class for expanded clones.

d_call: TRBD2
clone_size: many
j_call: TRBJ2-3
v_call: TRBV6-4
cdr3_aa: CASSGGATDTQYF
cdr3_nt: TGTGCCAGCAGCGGGGGGGCAACAGATACGCAGTATTTT

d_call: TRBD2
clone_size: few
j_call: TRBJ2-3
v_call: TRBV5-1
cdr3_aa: CASSLDPPTSGGEYTQYF
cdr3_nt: TGCGCCAGCAGCTTGGACCCTCCTACTAGCGGGGGGGAGTATACGCAGTATTTT

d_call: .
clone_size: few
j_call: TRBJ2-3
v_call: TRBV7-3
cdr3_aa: CASSFSGRSTDTQYF
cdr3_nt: TGTGCCAGCAGCTTTTCGGGGAGAAGCACAGATACGCAGTATTTT

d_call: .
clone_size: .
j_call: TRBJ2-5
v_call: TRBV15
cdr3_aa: CATSRDRGEKTQYF
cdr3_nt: TGTGCCACCAGCAGAGATCGGGGTGAGAAGACCCAGTACTTC

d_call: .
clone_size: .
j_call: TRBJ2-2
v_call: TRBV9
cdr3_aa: CASSVHSDGELFF
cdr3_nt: TGTGCCAGCAGCGTCCATTCGGACGGGGAGCTGTTTTTT

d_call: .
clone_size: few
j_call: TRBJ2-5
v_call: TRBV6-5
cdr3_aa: CASSYVAGANWGETQYF
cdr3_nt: TGTGCCAGCAGTTACGTGGCAGGGGCGAACTGGGGGGAGACCCAGTACTTC

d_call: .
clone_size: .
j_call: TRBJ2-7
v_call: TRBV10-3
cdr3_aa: CAIRQVLGEQYF
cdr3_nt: TGTGCCATTCGACAGGTCTTAGGGGAGCAGTACTTC

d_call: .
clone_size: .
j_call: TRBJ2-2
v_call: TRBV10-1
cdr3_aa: CASAGEYGTGELFF
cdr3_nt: TGCGCCAGCGCTGGGGAGTATGGCACCGGGGAGCTGTTTTTT

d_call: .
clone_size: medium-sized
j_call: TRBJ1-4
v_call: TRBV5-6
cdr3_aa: CASSLVLAEKLFF
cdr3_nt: TGTGCCAGCAGCTTGGTGCTGGCGGAAAAACTGTTTTTT

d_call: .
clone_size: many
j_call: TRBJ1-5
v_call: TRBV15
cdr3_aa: CATSRVPWRHQPQHF
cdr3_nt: TGTGCCACCAGCAGAGTTCCTTGGCGACATCAGCCCCAGCATTTT

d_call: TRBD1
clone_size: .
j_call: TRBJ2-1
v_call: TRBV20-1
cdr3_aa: CSARGTDRLVNNEQFF
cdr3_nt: TGCAGTGCTAGGGGTACGGACAGGCTGGTGAACAATGAGCAGTTCTTC

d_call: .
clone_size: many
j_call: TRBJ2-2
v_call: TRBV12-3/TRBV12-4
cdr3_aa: CASIDKTNTGELFF
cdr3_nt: TGTGCCAGCATAGACAAGACGAACACCGGGGAGCTGTTTTTT

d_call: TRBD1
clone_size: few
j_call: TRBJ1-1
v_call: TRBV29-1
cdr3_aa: CSVGSGGVNTEAFF
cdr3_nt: TGCAGCGTTGGGTCAGGGGGCGTGAACACTGAAGCTTTCTTT

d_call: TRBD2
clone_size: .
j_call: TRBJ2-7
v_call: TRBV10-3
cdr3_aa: CAISEGRAGTIYEQYF
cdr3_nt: TGTGCCATCAGTGAGGGGCGAGCGGGGACTATCTACGAGCAGTACTTC

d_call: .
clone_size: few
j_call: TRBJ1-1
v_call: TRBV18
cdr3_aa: CASSPTAANTEAFF
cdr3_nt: TGTGCCAGCTCACCGACAGCCGCGAACACTGAAGCTTTCTTT

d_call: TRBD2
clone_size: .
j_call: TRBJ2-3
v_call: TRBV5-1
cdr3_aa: CASSFTGTSGDTQYF
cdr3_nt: TGCGCCAGCAGCTTCACCGGGACTAGTGGGGATACGCAGTATTTT

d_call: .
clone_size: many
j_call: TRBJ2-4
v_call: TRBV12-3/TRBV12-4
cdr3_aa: CASLLRERGKNIQYF
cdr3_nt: TGTGCCAGCCTCCTTAGGGAGAGGGGCAAAAACATTCAGTACTTC

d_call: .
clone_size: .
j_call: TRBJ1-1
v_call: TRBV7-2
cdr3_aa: CASSFPGLNTEAFF
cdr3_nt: TGTGCCAGCAGCTTTCCGGGGTTGAACACTGAAGCTTTCTTT

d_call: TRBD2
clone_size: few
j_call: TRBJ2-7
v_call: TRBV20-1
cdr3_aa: CSAPKRSGVTYEQYF
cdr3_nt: TGCAGTGCTCCAAAAAGAAGCGGGGTTACCTACGAGCAGTACTTC

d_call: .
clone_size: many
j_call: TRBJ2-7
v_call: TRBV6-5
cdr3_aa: CASSFAQGGWWYF
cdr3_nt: TGTGCCAGCAGTTTCGCACAGGGCGGGTGGTGGTACTTC

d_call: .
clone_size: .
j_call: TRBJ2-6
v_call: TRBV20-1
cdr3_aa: CSAPRGGASGANVLTF
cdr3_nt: TGCAGTGCCCCTAGGGGGGGGGCCTCTGGGGCCAACGTCCTGACTTTC

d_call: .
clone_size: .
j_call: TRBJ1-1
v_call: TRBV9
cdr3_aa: CASSVGSVNTEAFF
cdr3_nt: TGTGCCAGCAGCGTAGGATCAGTGAACACTGAAGCTTTCTTT

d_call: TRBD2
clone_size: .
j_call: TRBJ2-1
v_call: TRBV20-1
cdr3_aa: CSAGLAGDEQFF
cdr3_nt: TGCAGTGCTGGACTAGCGGGCGATGAGCAGTTCTTC

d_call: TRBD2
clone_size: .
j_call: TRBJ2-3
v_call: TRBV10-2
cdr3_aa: CASSSGLAGSTGTQYF
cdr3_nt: TGCGCCAGCAGCTCTGGACTAGCGGGAAGCACAGGTACGCAGTATTTT

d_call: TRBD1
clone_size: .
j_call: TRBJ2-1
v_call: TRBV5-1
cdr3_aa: CASIADPLGTGANEQFF
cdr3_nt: TGCGCCAGTATCGCCGACCCCCTCGGGACAGGTGCCAATGAGCAGTTCTTC

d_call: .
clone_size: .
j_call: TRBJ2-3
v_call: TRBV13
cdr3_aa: CASSSSHGTHRVYTQYF
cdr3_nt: TGTGCCAGCAGCTCCTCCCACGGGACCCACCGTGTCTATACGCAGTATTTT

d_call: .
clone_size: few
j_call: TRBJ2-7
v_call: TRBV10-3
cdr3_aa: CAISVETEDEQYF
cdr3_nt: TGTGCCATCAGTGTGGAGACAGAAGACGAGCAGTACTTC

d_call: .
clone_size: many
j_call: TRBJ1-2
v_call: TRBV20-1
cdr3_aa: CSAPVTGPYGYTF
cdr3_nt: TGCAGTGCCCCGGTGACAGGACCCTATGGCTACACCTTC

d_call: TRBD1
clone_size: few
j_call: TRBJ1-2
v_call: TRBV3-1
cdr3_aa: CASSPRTGRALYGYTF
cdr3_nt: TGTGCCAGCAGCCCGAGGACAGGGCGGGCTCTCTATGGCTACACCTTC

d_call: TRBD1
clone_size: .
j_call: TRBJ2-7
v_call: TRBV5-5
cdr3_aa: CASSKSGTGTYEQYF
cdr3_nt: TGTGCCAGCAGCAAATCCGGGACAGGTACCTACGAGCAGTACTTC

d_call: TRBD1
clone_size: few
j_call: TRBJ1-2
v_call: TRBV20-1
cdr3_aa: CSARDPGQGKGYTF
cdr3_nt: TGCAGTGCTAGAGATCCAGGACAGGGAAAGGGCTACACCTTC

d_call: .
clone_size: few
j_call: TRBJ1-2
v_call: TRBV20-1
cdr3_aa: CSAPAYFYGYTF
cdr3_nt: TGCAGTGCCCCAGCCTACTTCTATGGCTACACCTTC

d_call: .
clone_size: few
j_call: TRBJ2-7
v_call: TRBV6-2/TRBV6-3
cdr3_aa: CASSTTAAEQYF
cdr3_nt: TGTGCCAGCAGTACCACCGCCGCCGAGCAGTACTTC

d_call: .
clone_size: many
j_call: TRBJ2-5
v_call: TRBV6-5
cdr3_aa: CASRAQETQYF
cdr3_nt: TGTGCCAGCCGAGCGCAAGAGACCCAGTACTTC

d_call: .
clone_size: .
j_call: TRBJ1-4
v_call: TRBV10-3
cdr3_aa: CATKNQASVEKLFF
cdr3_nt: TGTGCCACCAAAAACCAGGCTTCGGTTGAAAAACTGTTTTTT

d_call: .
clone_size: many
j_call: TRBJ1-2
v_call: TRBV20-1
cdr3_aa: CSASYSNYGYTF
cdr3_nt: TGCAGTGCTAGCTACAGTAACTATGGCTACACCTTC

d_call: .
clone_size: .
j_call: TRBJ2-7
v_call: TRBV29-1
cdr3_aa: CSAGDRDEQYF
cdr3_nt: TGCAGCGCCGGTGACCGGGACGAGCAGTACTTC

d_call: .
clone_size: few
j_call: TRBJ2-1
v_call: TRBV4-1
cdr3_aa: CASSPLSAGNNEQFF
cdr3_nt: TGCGCCAGCAGCCCTCTGTCTGCCGGGAACAATGAGCAGTTCTTC

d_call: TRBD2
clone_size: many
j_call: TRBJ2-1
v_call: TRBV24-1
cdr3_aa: CATSDPASGGANEQFF
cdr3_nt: TGTGCCACCAGTGACCCCGCTAGCGGGGGGGCGAACGAGCAGTTCTTC

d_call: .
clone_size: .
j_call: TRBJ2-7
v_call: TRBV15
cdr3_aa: CATSRLVGAAYEQYF
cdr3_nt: TGTGCCACCAGCCGCCTAGTGGGGGCCGCCTACGAGCAGTACTTC

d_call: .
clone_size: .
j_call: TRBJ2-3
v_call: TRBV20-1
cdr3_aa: CSAPRSGFRTDTQYF
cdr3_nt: TGCAGTGCACCGAGGAGCGGGTTTAGGACAGATACGCAGTATTTT

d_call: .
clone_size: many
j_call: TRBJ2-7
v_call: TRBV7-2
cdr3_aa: CASSLFGPTYEQYF
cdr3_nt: TGTGCCAGCAGCTTATTTGGTCCAACGTACGAGCAGTACTTC

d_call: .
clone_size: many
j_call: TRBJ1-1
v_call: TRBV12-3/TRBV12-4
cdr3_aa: CASSPGRGGTEAFF
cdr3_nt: TGTGCCAGCAGTCCGGGGAGGGGGGGCACTGAAGCTTTCTTT

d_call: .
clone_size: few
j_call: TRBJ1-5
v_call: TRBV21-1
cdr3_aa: CASSGNQPQHF
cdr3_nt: TGTGCCAGCAGCGGCAATCAGCCCCAGCATTTT